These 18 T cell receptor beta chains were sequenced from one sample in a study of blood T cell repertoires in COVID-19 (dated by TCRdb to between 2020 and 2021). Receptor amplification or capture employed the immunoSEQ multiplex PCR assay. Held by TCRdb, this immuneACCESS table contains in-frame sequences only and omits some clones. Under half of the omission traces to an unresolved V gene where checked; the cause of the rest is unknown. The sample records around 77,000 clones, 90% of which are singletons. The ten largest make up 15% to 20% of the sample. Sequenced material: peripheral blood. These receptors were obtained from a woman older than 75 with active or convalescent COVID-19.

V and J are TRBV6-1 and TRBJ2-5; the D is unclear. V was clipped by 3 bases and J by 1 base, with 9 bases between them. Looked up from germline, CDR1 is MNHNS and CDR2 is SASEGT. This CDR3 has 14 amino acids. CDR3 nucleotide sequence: TGTGCCAGCAGTGAGTCGAGAATCCAAGAGACCCAGTACTTC. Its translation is CASSESRIQETQYF.

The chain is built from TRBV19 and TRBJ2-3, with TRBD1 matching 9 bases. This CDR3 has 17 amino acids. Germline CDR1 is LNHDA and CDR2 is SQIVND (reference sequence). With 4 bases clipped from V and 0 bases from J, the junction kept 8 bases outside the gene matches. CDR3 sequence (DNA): TGTGCCAGTAGTAGCCGGGACAGGGCCCCTAGCACAGATACGCAGTATTTT. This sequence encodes CASSSRDRAPSTDTQYF.

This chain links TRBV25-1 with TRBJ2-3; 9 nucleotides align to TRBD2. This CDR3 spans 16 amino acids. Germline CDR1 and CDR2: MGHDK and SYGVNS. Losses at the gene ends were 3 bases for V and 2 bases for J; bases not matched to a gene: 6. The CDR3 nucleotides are TGTGCCAGCAGTGAGCCTCTAGCGGGGTTCACAGATACGCAGTATTTT. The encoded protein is CASSEPLAGFTDTQYF.

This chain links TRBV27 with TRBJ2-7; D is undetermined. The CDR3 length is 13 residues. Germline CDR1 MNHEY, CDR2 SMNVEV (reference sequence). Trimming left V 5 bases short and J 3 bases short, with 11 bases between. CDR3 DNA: TGTGCCAGCAGTGAGCGTGGTGGCTACGAGCAGTACTTC. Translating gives CASSERGGYEQYF.

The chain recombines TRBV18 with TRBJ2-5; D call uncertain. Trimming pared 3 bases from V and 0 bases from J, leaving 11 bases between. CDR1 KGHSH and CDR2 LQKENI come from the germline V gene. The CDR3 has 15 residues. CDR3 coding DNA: TGTGCCAGCTCACCTACGTACTACTACCAAGAGACCCAGTACTTC. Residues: CASSPTYYYQETQYF.

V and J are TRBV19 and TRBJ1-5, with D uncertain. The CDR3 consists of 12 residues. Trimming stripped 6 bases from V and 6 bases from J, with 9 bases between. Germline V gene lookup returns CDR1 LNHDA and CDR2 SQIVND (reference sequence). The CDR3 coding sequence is TGTGCCAGTAGGGGTGCGGCTCAGCCCCAGCATTTT. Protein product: CASRGAAQPQHF. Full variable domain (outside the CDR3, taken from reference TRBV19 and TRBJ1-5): DGGITQSPKYLFRKEGQNVTLSCEQNLNHDAMYWYRQDPGQGLRLIYYSQIVNDFQKGDIAEGYSVSREKKESFPLTVTSAQKNPTAFYLCASRGAAQPQHFGDGTRLSIL.

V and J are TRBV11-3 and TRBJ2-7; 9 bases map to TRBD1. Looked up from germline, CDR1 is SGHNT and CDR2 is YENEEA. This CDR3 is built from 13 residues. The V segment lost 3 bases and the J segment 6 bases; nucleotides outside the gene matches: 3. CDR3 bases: TGTGCCAGCAGCTTTCAGACAGGGGGCGAGCAGTACTTC. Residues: CASSFQTGGEQYF.

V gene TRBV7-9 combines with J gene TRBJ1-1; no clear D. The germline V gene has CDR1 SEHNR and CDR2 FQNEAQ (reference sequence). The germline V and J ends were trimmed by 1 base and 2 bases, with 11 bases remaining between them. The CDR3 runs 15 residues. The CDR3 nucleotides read TGTGCCAGCAGCTTAGTGGCAGTAGCTAACACTGAAGCTTTCTTT. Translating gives CASSLVAVANTEAFF.

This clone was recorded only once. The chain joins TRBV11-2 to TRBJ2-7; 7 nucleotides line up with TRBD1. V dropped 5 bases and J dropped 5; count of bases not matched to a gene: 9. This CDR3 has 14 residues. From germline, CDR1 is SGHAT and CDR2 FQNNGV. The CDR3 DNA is TGTGCCAGCAGCCCCCGCGCAGGGGGACACGAGCAGTACTTC. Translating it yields CASSPRAGGHEQYF.

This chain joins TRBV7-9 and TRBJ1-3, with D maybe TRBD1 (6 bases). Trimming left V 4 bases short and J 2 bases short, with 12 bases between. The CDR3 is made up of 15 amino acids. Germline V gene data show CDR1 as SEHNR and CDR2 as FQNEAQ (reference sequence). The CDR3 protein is CASSSTQGPGNTIYF. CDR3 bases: TGTGCCAGCAGCTCCACACAGGGCCCTGGAAACACCATATATTTT.

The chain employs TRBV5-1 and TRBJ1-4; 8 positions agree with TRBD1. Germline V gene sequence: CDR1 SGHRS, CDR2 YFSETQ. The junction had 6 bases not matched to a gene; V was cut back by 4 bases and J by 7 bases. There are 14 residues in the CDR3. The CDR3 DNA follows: TGCGCCAGCAGCACTACAGGGGGTGCTGAAAAACTGTTTTTT. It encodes CASSTTGGAEKLFF.

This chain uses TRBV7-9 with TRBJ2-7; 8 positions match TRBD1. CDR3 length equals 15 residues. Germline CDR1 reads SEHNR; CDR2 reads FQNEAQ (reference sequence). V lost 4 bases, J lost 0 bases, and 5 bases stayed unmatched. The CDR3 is CASSSVQGVSYEQYF. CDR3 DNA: TGTGCCAGCAGCTCCGTACAGGGGGTCTCCTACGAGCAGTACTTC. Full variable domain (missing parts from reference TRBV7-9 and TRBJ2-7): DTGVSQNPRHKITKRGQNVTFRCDPISEHNRLYWYRQTLGQGPEFLTYFQNEAQLEKSRLLSDRFSAERPKGSFSTLEIQRTEQGDSAMYLCASSSVQGVSYEQYFGPGTRLTVT.

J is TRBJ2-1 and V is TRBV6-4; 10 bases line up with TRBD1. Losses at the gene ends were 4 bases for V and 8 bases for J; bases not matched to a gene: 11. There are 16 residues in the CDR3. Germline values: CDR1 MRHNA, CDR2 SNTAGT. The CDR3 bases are TGTGCCAGCAGTGGCTCCGGGACAGGGGATACATATGAGCAGTTCTTC. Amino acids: CASSGSGTGDTYEQFF.

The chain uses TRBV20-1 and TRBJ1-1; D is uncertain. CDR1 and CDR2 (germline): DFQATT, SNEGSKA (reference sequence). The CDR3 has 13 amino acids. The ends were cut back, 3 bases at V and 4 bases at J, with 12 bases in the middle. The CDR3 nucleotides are TGCAGTGCTAGTGGTTGGGCGCTCACTGAAGCTTTCTTT. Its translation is CSASGWALTEAFF.

Written as DNA, the CDR3 is TGTGCCAGCAGCGTAGGACTAGCGGGGCTACCTAGCACCGGGGAGCTGTTTTTT. Residues: CASSVGLAGLPSTGELFF. The chain has TRBV9 and TRBJ2-2, with 11 bases that match TRBD2. This CDR3 has 18 residues. Germline V gives CDR1 SGDLS, CDR2 YYNGEE. The V segment lost 0 bases and the J segment 4 bases; nucleotides outside the gene matches: 8. Looking up the rest from reference TRBV9 and TRBJ2-2 gives the full variable domain: DSGVTQTPKHLITATGQRVTLRCSPRSGDLSVYWYQQSLDQGLQFLIQYYNGEERAKGNILERFSAQQFPDLHSELNLSSLELGDSALYFCASSVGLAGLPSTGELFFGEGSRLTVL.

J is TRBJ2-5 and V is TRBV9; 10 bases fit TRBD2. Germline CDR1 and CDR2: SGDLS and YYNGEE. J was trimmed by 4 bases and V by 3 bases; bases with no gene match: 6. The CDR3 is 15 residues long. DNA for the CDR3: TGTGCCAGCAGCGCAAGCGGGGGGGGTGTAGAGACCCAGTACTTC. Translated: CASSASGGGVETQYF.

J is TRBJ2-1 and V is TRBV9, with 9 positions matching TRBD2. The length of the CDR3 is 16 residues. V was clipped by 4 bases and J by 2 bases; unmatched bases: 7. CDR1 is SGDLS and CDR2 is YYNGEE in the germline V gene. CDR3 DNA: TGTGCCAGCAGCCTAAAGCGGGGGGAACCCTACAATGAGCAGTTCTTC. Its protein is CASSLKRGEPYNEQFF.

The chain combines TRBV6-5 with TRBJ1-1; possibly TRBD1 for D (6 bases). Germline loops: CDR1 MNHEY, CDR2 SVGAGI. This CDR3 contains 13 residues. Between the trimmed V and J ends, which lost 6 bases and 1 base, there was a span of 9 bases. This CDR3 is CASSQQGNTEAFF. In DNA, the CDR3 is TGTGCCAGCAGCCAACAGGGGAACACTGAAGCTTTCTTT.